The clone carrying this T cell receptor (beta chain) was seen just once. Its antigen is as yet unknown. This sample was taken from a study of T cell responses to AZD1222 COVID-19 vaccine. Notes on the study in general: Spike-wide vaccine-associated CD4 TCRs dominated at 160-218 and 743-854. Spike-specific TCR breadth and depth rose after two AZD1222 doses. Unmutated regions of variants are reportedly targeted by nearly half of spike-specific TCRs. Donor demographics were predominantly white British with a female majority; clonal diversity may be underestimated.

Some clones are missing from TCRdb's copy, which holds only in-frame ones; the method was immunoSEQ multiplex PCR. The sample contains about 120,000 clones, around 85% of which appear only once. Germline CDR1 reads MNHEY; CDR2 reads SVGAGI. The CDR3 runs 14 residues. V lost 2 bases, J lost 5 bases, and 9 bases lay in between. The clonotype originates from an adult in good health. The chain has TRBV6-5 and TRBJ1-4; D gene uncertain. The input for sequencing was peripheral blood, taken on day 0 of AZD1222 vaccination. The CDR3 bases are TGTGCCAGCAGTTACGGCCAGTCGAATGAAAAACTGTTTTTT. It translates to CASSYGQSNEKLFF.